This T cell receptor (beta chain) comes out of a study of human T cells and chemical hapten exposure. Using its own MiXCR run on the RACE reads, TCRdb lists one record per CDR3 protein. The profile shows about 300,000 distinct CDR3 sequences, around 5.5% of them singletons. Stated time point: pre-sensitization, week 0. Described treatment: therapeutic diphenylcyclopropenone sensitization with weekly scalp DPC. This clonotype was seen repeatedly, ten times or more. CDR3 length: 18 residues. V gene TRBV21-1 combines with J gene TRBJ1-1; the D segment call TRBD1 is taken from the table without a DNA check. TRBV21-1 is classified as a pseudogene. Sequencing used whole blood, obtained in connection with sensitization to the hapten diphenylcyclopropenone (DPC). The sequence was collected from a young woman with alopecia areata. Some clones in this sample may be carry-over from other donors' samples. The CDR3: CASSKALWGSPLNTEAFF. The CDR3 nucleotides are TGTGCCAGCAGCAAAGCGCTTTGGGGGAGCCCTTTAAACACTGAAGCTTTCTTT.